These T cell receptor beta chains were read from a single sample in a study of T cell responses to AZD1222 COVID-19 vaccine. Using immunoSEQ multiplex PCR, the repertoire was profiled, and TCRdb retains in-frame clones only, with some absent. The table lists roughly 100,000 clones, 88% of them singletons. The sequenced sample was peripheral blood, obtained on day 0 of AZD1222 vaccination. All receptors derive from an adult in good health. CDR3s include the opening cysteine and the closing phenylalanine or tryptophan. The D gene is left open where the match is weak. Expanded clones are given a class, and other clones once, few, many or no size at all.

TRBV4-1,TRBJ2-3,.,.,CASSQEKGLLTDTQYF,TGCGCCAGCAGCCAAGAGAAAGGCCTCCTTACAGATACGCAGTATTTT
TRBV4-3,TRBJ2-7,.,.,CASSQVASEQYF,TGCGCCAGCAGCCAAGTGGCCTCCGAGCAGTACTTC
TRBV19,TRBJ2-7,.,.,CASKGHLVEQYF,TGTGCCAGCAAGGGACACCTTGTCGAGCAGTACTTC
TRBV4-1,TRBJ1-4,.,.,CASSQVPRAGELFF,TGCGCCAGCAGCCAAGTCCCCAGGGCTGGAGAGCTGTTTTTT
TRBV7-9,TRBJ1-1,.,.,CASSLVKGQAFF,TGTGCCAGCAGCTTAGTGAAGGGGCAGGCTTTCTTT
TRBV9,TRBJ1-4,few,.,CASSPRGGGTTNEKLFF,TGTGCCAGCAGCCCCCGAGGGGGGGGCACAACTAATGAAAAACTGTTTTTT
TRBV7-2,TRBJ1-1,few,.,CASSLLGVQLNTEAFF,TGTGCCAGCAGCTTATTGGGTGTGCAGCTGAACACTGAAGCTTTCTTT
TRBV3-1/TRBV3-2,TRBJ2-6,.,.,CASSQDLSGANVLTF,TGTGCCAGCAGCCAAGATCTGTCTGGGGCCAACGTCCTGACTTTC
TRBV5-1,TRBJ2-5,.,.,CASSSTYQETQYF,TGCGCCAGCAGCTCAACGTACCAAGAGACCCAGTACTTC
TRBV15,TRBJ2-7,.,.,CATSRDRAEQYF,TGTGCCACCAGCAGAGATAGGGCCGAGCAGTACTTC
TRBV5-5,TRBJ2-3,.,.,CASSLKFGTPRDTQYF,TGTGCCAGCAGCTTGAAATTTGGGACCCCTCGGGATACGCAGTATTTT
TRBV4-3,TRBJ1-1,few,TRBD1,CASSQNLRDRRGAFF,TGCGCCAGCAGCCAGAACCTTAGGGACAGAAGGGGAGCTTTCTTT
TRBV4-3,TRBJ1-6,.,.,CASSQEGYNSPLHF,TGCGCCAGCAGCCAAGAAGGATATAATTCACCCCTCCACTTT
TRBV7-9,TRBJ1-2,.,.,CASSPNPGHPNYGYTF,TGTGCCAGCAGCCCAAATCCGGGACACCCTAACTATGGCTACACCTTC
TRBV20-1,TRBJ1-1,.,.,CSASGHLNTEAFF,TGCAGTGCTAGTGGACATTTGAACACTGAAGCTTTCTTT
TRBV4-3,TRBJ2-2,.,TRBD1,CASSQGQGTGELFF,TGCGCCAGCAGCCAAGGACAGGGTACCGGGGAGCTGTTTTTT
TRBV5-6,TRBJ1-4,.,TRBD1,CASSGRDRGEKLFF,TGTGCCAGCAGCGGCCGGGACAGAGGTGAAAAACTGTTTTTT
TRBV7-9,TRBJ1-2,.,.,CASSSPGYGYTF,TGTGCCAGCAGCTCCCCCGGTTATGGCTACACCTTC
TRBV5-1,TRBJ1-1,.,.,CASSLQSGNTEAFF,TGCGCCAGCAGCTTGCAGTCAGGGAACACTGAAGCTTTCTTT
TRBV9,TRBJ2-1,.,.,CASSVGVSSYNEQFF,TGTGCCAGCAGCGTAGGGGTAAGCTCCTACAATGAGCAGTTCTTC
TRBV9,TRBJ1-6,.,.,CASSVQAQVENSPLHF,TGTGCCAGCAGCGTTCAAGCACAGGTCGAAAATTCACCCCTCCACTTT
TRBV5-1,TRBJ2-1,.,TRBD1,CASSYNARTGPYNEQFF,TGCGCCAGCAGTTATAATGCTAGGACAGGGCCCTACAATGAGCAGTTCTTC
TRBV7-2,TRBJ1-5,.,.,CASSLAVGANQPQHF,TGTGCCAGCAGCTTAGCGGTAGGGGCTAATCAGCCCCAGCATTTT
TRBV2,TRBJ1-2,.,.,CASREGGGIPGYTF,TGTGCCAGCAGAGAGGGAGGGGGGATTCCTGGCTACACCTTC
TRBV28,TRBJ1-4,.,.,CASSLSSELEEKLFF,TGTGCCAGCAGTTTATCGTCGGAGTTAGAGGAAAAACTGTTTTTT
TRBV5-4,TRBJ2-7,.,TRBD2,CASSLGVSGASYEQYF,TGTGCCAGCAGCTTGGGGGTTAGCGGGGCCTCCTACGAGCAGTACTTC
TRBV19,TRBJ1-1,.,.,CASSPRGGTEAFF,TGTGCCAGTAGTCCGAGAGGGGGCACTGAAGCTTTCTTT
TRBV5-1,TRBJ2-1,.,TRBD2,CASSLVGTSKDEQFF,TGCGCCAGCAGCTTGGTGGGGACTAGTAAGGATGAGCAGTTCTTC
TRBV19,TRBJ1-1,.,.,CASSMNPGGTEAFF,TGTGCCAGTAGTATGAATCCAGGCGGAACTGAAGCTTTCTTT
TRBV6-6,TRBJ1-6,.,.,CASIPVGRSSPLHF,TGTGCCAGCATCCCCGTCGGCAGGAGTTCACCCCTCCACTTT
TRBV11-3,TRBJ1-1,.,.,CASSFTTETEAFF,TGTGCCAGCAGTTTTACGACAGAAACTGAAGCTTTCTTT
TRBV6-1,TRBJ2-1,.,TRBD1,CASSHTGTGVNEQFF,TGTGCCAGCAGTCACACCGGGACAGGGGTGAATGAGCAGTTCTTC
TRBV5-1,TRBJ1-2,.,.,CASRVSWGDYGYTF,TGCGCCAGCAGGGTCTCGTGGGGTGACTATGGCTACACCTTC
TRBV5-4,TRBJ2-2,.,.,CASSLAGRRTGELFF,TGTGCCAGCAGCTTGGCCGGACGAAGGACCGGGGAGCTGTTTTTT
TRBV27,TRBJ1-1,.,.,CASSPRVNTEAFF,TGTGCCAGCAGTCCCAGGGTGAACACTGAAGCTTTCTTT
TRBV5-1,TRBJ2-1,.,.,CASSPGAVSSYNEQFF,TGCGCCAGCAGCCCAGGGGCTGTGAGCTCCTACAATGAGCAGTTCTTC
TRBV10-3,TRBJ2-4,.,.,CAISESDPGAKNIQYF,TGTGCCATCAGTGAGTCGGATCCAGGAGCCAAAAACATTCAGTACTTC
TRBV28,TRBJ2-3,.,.,CASSSPQSGHTQYF,TGTGCCAGCAGTTCCCCCCAGTCAGGGCATACGCAGTATTTT
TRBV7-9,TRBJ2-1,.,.,CASSRNEQFF,TGTGCCAGCAGCCGCAATGAGCAGTTCTTC
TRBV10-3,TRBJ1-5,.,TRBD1,CAISAGGGYQPQHF,TGTGCCATCAGTGCAGGGGGTGGGTATCAGCCCCAGCATTTT
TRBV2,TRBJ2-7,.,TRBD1,CASSGQAGTVTYEQYF,TGTGCCAGCAGCGGACAGGCCGGGACGGTTACCTACGAGCAGTACTTC
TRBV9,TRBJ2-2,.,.,CASTRSNTGELFF,TGTGCCAGCACCCGCTCGAACACCGGGGAGCTGTTTTTT